Described below is a single TCR beta chain sequence and its context. J gave up 1 base and V 2 bases, and 2 bases lay outside the gene matches. Germline-derived CDR1 and CDR2 are GTSNPN and SVGIG (reference sequence). The CDR3 is made up of 16 amino acids. This entry belongs to a study of T cell responses to AZD1222 COVID-19 vaccine. Profiled with immunoSEQ multiplex PCR; TCRdb holds only in-frame clones, not every one. The table has about 120,000 clones, 85% to 90% seen once. This receptor was taken from an adult in good health. This chain connects TRBV30 to TRBJ2-1, with 13 bases matching TRBD2. This material consisted of peripheral blood, taken on day 0 of AZD1222 vaccination. In DNA form, the CDR3 reads TGTGCCTGGAGTCGGACTAGCGGGAGATCCTACAATGAGCAGTTCTTC. Translated, it gives CAWSRTSGRSYNEQFF.